Sequencing of this TCR beta chain was carried out in a study of CD8 T cells in Susac syndrome. Study results and limitations: The CD4+ T cell repertoires, which came from Susac syndrome patients, showed no sign of clonal expansion.

Germline lookup yields CDR1 SEHNR and CDR2 FQNEAQ (reference sequence). This CDR3 has 15 amino acids. The V gene end was trimmed by 6 bases and the J gene end by 2 bases; junction bases not matched to a gene: 8. CD8+ and CD4+ T cells taken from blood had their TCR beta sequenced. TEMRA cells were enriched by FACS, and CD4+ and CD8+ T cells were negatively isolated. About this clonotype itself: The antigen remains undetermined.

With random hexamers, about 0.5 to 1 ug RNA was reverse transcribed. Multiplex immunoSEQ PCR targeted 54 Vbeta and 13 Jbeta TCR beta segments. MiXCR was run by TCRdb on the immunoSEQ multiplex PCR reads, yielding one entry per CDR3 protein. The sample lists about 140,000 distinct CDR3 sequences; approximately 95% were seen once. Sequencing was carried out using CD4+ T cells from PBMCs. This sequence was found in a human donor with Susac syndrome. The chain recombines TRBV7-9 with TRBJ2-7; 9 bases line up with TRBD2. The chain's CDR3 is CASSPKLAGAYEQYF. The CDR3 DNA reads TGTGCCAGCAGTCCCAAATTAGCGGGAGCCTACGAGCAGTACTTC.